Listed below are T cell receptor beta chains from one sample, sequenced in a study of blood T cell repertoires in COVID-19. Data came from immunoSEQ multiplex PCR; TCRdb stores just in-frame clones and leaves some out. The sample has 90,000 to 120,000 clones; roughly 85% are singletons. The sequenced material came from PBMCs or T cells enriched from blood (not recorded which). These receptors all stem from a woman aged 50 to 65 who had recovered from COVID-19. CDR3s include the opening cysteine and the closing phenylalanine or tryptophan. A D gene is named only where the DNA matches it firmly. Where a row states a size, it is once, few, many or the class of an expanded clone; other rows omit it.

CASSSGGQETQYF | TGCGCCAGCAGCTCGGGGGGACAAGAGACCCAGTACTTC | TRBJ2-5 | NA | TRBV5-1 | TRBD2
CASRNRKRDYEQYF | TGTGCCAGCAGGAATAGAAAACGGGATTACGAGCAGTACTTC | TRBJ2-7 | once | TRBV27 | NA
CASSGGAWEFF | TGTGCCAGCAGCGGGGGGGCCTGGGAGTTCTTC | TRBJ2-1 | NA | TRBV2 | TRBD2
CASKTGENTEAFF | TGTGCCAGCAAGACAGGGGAGAACACTGAAGCTTTCTTT | TRBJ1-1 | NA | TRBV4-2 | TRBD1
CASNRDPQETQYF | TGTGCCAGCAACAGGGACCCCCAAGAGACCCAGTACTTC | TRBJ2-5 | NA | TRBV12-3/TRBV12-4 | NA
CASSLVSTGNEQYF | TGTGCCAGCAGCCTTGTCTCTACGGGAAACGAGCAGTACTTC | TRBJ2-7 | NA | TRBV7-2 | NA
CASSLNGGPQETQYF | TGTGCCAGCAGCCTAAACGGGGGGCCTCAAGAGACCCAGTACTTC | TRBJ2-5 | once | TRBV11-3 | NA
CASSLGRTYYEQYF | TGTGCCAGCAGCTTAGGCAGGACTTACTACGAGCAGTACTTC | TRBJ2-7 | NA | TRBV7-2 | NA
CASKVGQGNTGELFF | TGTGCCAGTAAGGTGGGGCAGGGGAACACCGGGGAGCTGTTTTTT | TRBJ2-2 | NA | TRBV19 | NA
CASSQDPTDQPQHF | TGCGCCAGCAGCCAAGACCCGACAGATCAGCCCCAGCATTTT | TRBJ1-5 | NA | TRBV4-1 | NA
CASSPRDPTRAKGNEQFF | TGCGCCAGCAGCCCCAGAGACCCCACGCGGGCTAAAGGCAATGAGCAGTTCTTC | TRBJ2-1 | NA | TRBV4-1 | NA
CASSRGSGTEAFF | TGTGCCAGCAGCCGGGGGAGCGGCACTGAAGCTTTCTTT | TRBJ1-1 | NA | TRBV27 | NA
CASRTSGYNEQFF | TGTGCCAGTAGGACTAGCGGTTACAATGAGCAGTTCTTC | TRBJ2-1 | NA | TRBV28 | TRBD2
CASSLGRGNGNTIYF | TGTGCCAGCAGTTTGGGCAGGGGGAACGGAAACACCATATATTTT | TRBJ1-3 | NA | TRBV27 | TRBD1
CASSQIRQGYYGYTF | TGTGCCAGCAGCCAAATCCGACAGGGGTACTATGGCTACACCTTC | TRBJ1-2 | NA | TRBV3-1/TRBV3-2 | TRBD1
CASSRRTEGNTIYF | TGTGCCAGCAGCCGAAGGACAGAGGGAAACACCATATATTTT | TRBJ1-3 | once | TRBV3-1/TRBV3-2 | NA
CASSLDAGSTYEQYF | TGCGCCAGCAGCTTGGATGCGGGGTCTACCTACGAGCAGTACTTC | TRBJ2-7 | NA | TRBV5-1 | NA
CATSREAMSSYNEQFF | TGTGCCACCAGCAGGGAAGCGATGAGCTCCTACAATGAGCAGTTCTTC | TRBJ2-1 | NA | TRBV15 | NA
CATSDSDRGAGYTF | TGTGCCACCAGTGATTCGGACAGGGGTGCTGGCTACACCTTC | TRBJ1-2 | NA | TRBV24-1 | TRBD1
CASGLDFYTDTQYF | TGTGCCAGCGGGTTAGACTTTTACACAGATACGCAGTATTTT | TRBJ2-3 | NA | TRBV2 | NA
CASSESAGDNEQFF | TGCGCCAGCAGTGAGTCCGCCGGGGACAATGAGCAGTTCTTC | TRBJ2-1 | NA | TRBV10-1 | NA
CASSLDRDFGYTF | TGCGCCAGCAGCTTGGACAGGGATTTTGGCTACACCTTC | TRBJ1-2 | NA | TRBV5-1 | NA
CASSDARLAGQETQYF | TGTGCCAGCAGTGACGCGCGACTAGCGGGACAAGAGACCCAGTACTTC | TRBJ2-5 | NA | TRBV2 | TRBD2
CASSLDRGGIYNEQFF | TGTGCCAGCAGCTTGGATCGCGGGGGGATATACAATGAGCAGTTCTTC | TRBJ2-1 | once | TRBV5-4 | TRBD2
CASSYDRGDYGYTF | TGTGCCAGCAGTTACGACAGGGGGGACTATGGCTACACCTTC | TRBJ1-2 | few | TRBV7-3 | TRBD1
CASSSQTGGMNTEAFF | TGTGCCAGTAGTAGCCAGACAGGGGGAATGAACACTGAAGCTTTCTTT | TRBJ1-1 | NA | TRBV19 | TRBD1
CASSSGGYPNTEAFF | TGTGCCAGCAGTTCCGGGGGATACCCGAACACTGAAGCTTTCTTT | TRBJ1-1 | NA | TRBV27 | NA
CASSVPLGRGGLNEQFF | TGTGCCAGCAGCGTCCCTTTGGGGCGGGGGGGCCTCAATGAGCAGTTCTTC | TRBJ2-1 | NA | TRBV9 | TRBD2
CASSPGAEKAYEQYF | TGTGCCAGTAGCCCCGGAGCGGAGAAAGCCTACGAGCAGTACTTC | TRBJ2-7 | few | TRBV19 | NA
CASSRGAGYEQYF | TGCGCCAGCAGCCGCGGGGCGGGCTACGAGCAGTACTTC | TRBJ2-7 | NA | TRBV4-1 | NA
CATSRVKEQGKDF | TGTGCCACCAGCAGAGTTAAAGAACAGGGAAAGGACTTC | TRBJ2-7 | NA | TRBV15 | NA
CASSYQGTASSEKLFF | TGTGCCAGCAGTTACCAAGGGACAGCTAGCTCTGAAAAACTGTTTTTT | TRBJ1-4 | NA | TRBV6-2/TRBV6-3 | TRBD1
CASSSGGVPRRYTF | TGTGCCAGCAGTTCCGGGGGGGTTCCAAGGCGCTACACCTTC | TRBJ1-2 | NA | TRBV6-5 | NA
CAWSVLGTGNTIYF | TGTGCCTGGAGTGTACTCGGGACTGGAAACACCATATATTTT | TRBJ1-3 | once | TRBV30 | NA
CATQEPGSFSYNEQFF | TGTGCCACCCAGGAGCCGGGGAGTTTCTCCTACAATGAGCAGTTCTTC | TRBJ2-1 | NA | TRBV10-3 | NA
CASSQVSAGGNYEQYF | TGTGCCAGCAGCCAAGTATCGGCGGGGGGCAACTACGAGCAGTACTTC | TRBJ2-7 | NA | TRBV4-2 | TRBD2
CASSTGGETQYF | TGTGCCAGCAGTACAGGTGGCGAGACCCAGTACTTC | TRBJ2-5 | NA | TRBV6-2/TRBV6-3 | NA
CASRQRAEAGYGYTF | TGTGCCAGCCGCCAACGCGCGGAGGCTGGCTATGGCTACACCTTC | TRBJ1-2 | few | TRBV27 | NA
CASCGTGGGEQYF | TGTGCCAGCTGCGGGACAGGGGGGGGCGAGCAGTACTTC | TRBJ2-7 | NA | TRBV28 | TRBD1
CASSLKGQGWHQPQHF | TGTGCCAGCAGTTTAAAGGGACAGGGATGGCATCAGCCCCAGCATTTT | TRBJ1-5 | NA | TRBV27 | TRBD1
CASSLGLVIQETQYF | TGCGCCAGCAGCCTAGGACTGGTAATACAAGAGACCCAGTACTTC | TRBJ2-5 | NA | TRBV5-1 | NA